This TCR beta chain derives from a study of blood T cell repertoires in COVID-19. As for the study in general: PBMCs, B-cell-depleted T cells, or T cells were the source of the cDNA or gDNA that made up the material.

Only a few counts were recorded for this clone. The CDR3 consists of 15 residues. V trimming: 4 bases; J trimming: 5 bases; junction bases outside the gene matches: 8. Germline CDR1 and CDR2: LNHDA and SQIVND (reference sequence). Generated by immunoSEQ multiplex PCR, the TCRdb table keeps only in-frame clones and is missing some. In the table there are a few hundred thousand clones, 75% to 90% of which are singletons. Specimen: peripheral blood. The chain combines TRBV19 with TRBJ2-7; 10 bases match TRBD1. This clonotype was sampled from a woman aged 25 to 39 with COVID-19, enrolled during active disease. The CDR3 reads CASSTDRGRRNEQYF. CDR3 nucleotides: TGTGCCAGTAGTACTGACAGGGGGCGAAGGAACGAGCAGTACTTC.